Presented here are 10 T cell receptor beta chains from one specimen sequenced in a study of blood T cell repertoires in COVID-19 (TCRdb year 2020). Library preparation used the immunoSEQ multiplex PCR assay. Imported from immuneACCESS, the table was reduced by TCRdb to in-frame sequences with V and J called. These copies leave out some clones; in studies compared against another copy, an unresolved V gene accounts for under half, and the cause of the remainder is not known. Recorded for this sample are fewer than 500,000 clones; 87% of them occurred a single time. Approximately 2% of the sample rests with the top ten. Sequencing was done on a sample of PBMCs or T cells enriched from blood (not recorded which). Source of these receptors: a woman younger than 30 with acute COVID-19.

The table lists this clone with a count of one. The chain uses TRBV11-2 and TRBJ1-2; the D gene is possibly TRBD1 (6 bases). Germline V gene data show CDR1 as SGHAT and CDR2 as FQNNGV. V was cut by 5 bases and J by 5 bases, with 15 bases left in between. The CDR3 is 14 amino acids. The CDR3 here is CASSLRTADYGYTF. CDR3 nucleotide sequence: TGTGCCAGCAGCCTCCGGACAGCTGATTATGGCTACACCTTC.

The chain joins TRBV28 to TRBJ1-2, with a possible D match to TRBD1 (5 bases). V was trimmed by 7 bases and J by 0 bases, leaving 12 bases between them. Germline-derived CDR1 and CDR2 are MDHEN and SYDVKM. The CDR3 has 14 residues. The CDR3 protein is CASNPRETNYGYTF. Here the CDR3 DNA reads TGTGCCAGCAACCCCAGGGAAACTAACTATGGCTACACCTTC.

DNA for the CDR3: TGTGCCAGCAGTGATCTTCCAGGTTCGGTTCAGCCCCAGCATTTT. Residues: CASSDLPGSVQPQHF. This rearrangement joins TRBV2 to TRBJ1-5; D is unresolved. This CDR3 is built from 15 residues. Germline assignment: CDR1 SNHLY and CDR2 FYNNEI. Trimming removed 3 bases from V and 6 bases from J, with 15 bases in between.

This chain connects TRBV9 to TRBJ1-1, with a tentative D call TRBD1 (6 bases). Germline CDR1 is SGDLS and CDR2 is YYNGEE. Trimming shortened V by 6 bases and J by 0 bases, and 21 bases separated the two germline ends. The CDR3 extends over 17 amino acids. The CDR3 here is CASTRRRGGGLNTEAFF. CDR3 bases: TGTGCCAGCACACGAAGGAGGGGAGGGGGATTGAACACTGAAGCTTTCTTT. The complete variable domain, with remaining parts taken from reference TRBV9 and TRBJ1-1, reads DSGVTQTPKHLITATGQRVTLRCSPRSGDLSVYWYQQSLDQGLQFLIQYYNGEERAKGNILERFSAQQFPDLHSELNLSSLELGDSALYFCASTRRRGGGLNTEAFFGQGTRLTVV.

With respect to this clone: Within the sample, other DNA sequences also encode this same CDR3. Here the CDR3 DNA reads TGTGCCAGCAGTTCGGGACAGCCTAACACTGAAGCTTTCTTT. Its protein is CASSSGQPNTEAFF. J is TRBJ1-1 and V is TRBV28; TRBD1 aligns across 7 bases. Losses at the gene ends were 4 bases for V and 2 bases for J; bases not matched to a gene: 4. The CDR3 covers 14 residues. Germline V gene sequence: CDR1 MDHEN, CDR2 SYDVKM.

This clone was recorded only once. The chain carries TRBV7-2 and TRBJ2-7; D call uncertain. Germline V gene lookup returns CDR1 SGHTA and CDR2 FQGNSA. V shed 2 bases and J shed 6 bases, with 8 bases lying between them. This CDR3 is built from 12 residues. CDR3 DNA: TGTGCCAGCAGCTTACGTATCCGCGAGCAGTACTTC. Protein: CASSLRIREQYF.

The chain joins TRBV7-9 to TRBJ2-7, with D tentatively TRBD1 (5 bases). Germline assignment: CDR1 SEHNR and CDR2 FQNEAQ (reference sequence). V was shortened by 3 bases and J by 5 bases, with 20 bases between the two germline ends. The CDR3 loop spans 16 amino acids. The CDR3 spells CASSLALRGIFHEQYF. As DNA, the CDR3 is TGTGCCAGCAGCTTGGCACTTAGGGGAATTTTCCACGAGCAGTACTTC.

The J gene is TRBJ1-2, the V gene TRBV27, with 7 bases identical to TRBD1. The CDR3 is 16 residues long. Losses at the gene ends were 5 bases for V and 3 bases for J; bases not matched to a gene: 12. Germline loops: CDR1 MNHEY, CDR2 SMNVEV (reference sequence). The CDR3 protein is CASSPNTGVVHYGYTF. The CDR3 DNA reads as TGTGCCAGCAGTCCTAATACAGGGGTAGTTCACTATGGCTACACCTTC.

The chain uses TRBV2 and TRBJ2-5; D is perhaps TRBD1 (5 bases). This CDR3 is 16 amino acids long. Trimming removed 0 bases from V and 6 bases from J, with 17 bases in between. Germline assignment: CDR1 SNHLY and CDR2 FYNNEI. CDR3 loop: CASSEAFGASMQTQYF. The CDR3 DNA follows: TGTGCCAGCAGTGAAGCTTTTGGGGCTAGTATGCAGACCCAGTACTTC.

The chain combines TRBV7-2 with TRBJ2-7, with 12 bases matching TRBD2. The CDR3 has 15 residues. The germline V gene has CDR1 SGHTA and CDR2 FQGNSA. V gave up 7 bases and J gave up 2 bases; unmatched junction bases: 6. The CDR3 loop is CASIPTSGGPYEQYF. CDR3 in DNA: TGTGCCAGCATCCCGACTAGCGGGGGACCCTACGAGCAGTACTTC.